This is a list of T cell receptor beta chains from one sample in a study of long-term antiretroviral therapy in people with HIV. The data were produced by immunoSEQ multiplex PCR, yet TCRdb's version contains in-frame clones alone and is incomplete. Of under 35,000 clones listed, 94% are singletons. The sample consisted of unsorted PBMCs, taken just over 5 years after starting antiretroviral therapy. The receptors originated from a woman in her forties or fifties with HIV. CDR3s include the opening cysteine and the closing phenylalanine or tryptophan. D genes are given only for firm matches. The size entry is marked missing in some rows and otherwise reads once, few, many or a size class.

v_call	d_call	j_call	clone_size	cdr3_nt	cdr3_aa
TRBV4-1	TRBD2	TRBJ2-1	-	TGCGCCAGCAGCCAAACTAGCGGGGGGATCAATGAGCAGTTCTTC	CASSQTSGGINEQFF
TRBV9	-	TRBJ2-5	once	TGTGCCAGCAGCGGATCCTATCTGGGAGAGACCCAGTACTTC	CASSGSYLGETQYF
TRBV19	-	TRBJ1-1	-	TGTGCCAGTAGTATCCAGGGATTTATTACTGAAGCTTTCTTT	CASSIQGFITEAFF
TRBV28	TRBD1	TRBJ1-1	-	TGTGCCAGCAGCTATTATTGGGAGGGGGCAGAGGCTTTCTTT	CASSYYWEGAEAFF
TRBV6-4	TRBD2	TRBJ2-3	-	TGTGCCAGCAGTCCAAGCGGGGGGGCCACAGATACGCAGTATTTT	CASSPSGGATDTQYF
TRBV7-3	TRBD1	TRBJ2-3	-	TGTGCCAGCAGCCCTCTGGACAGGGGGATCACAGATACGCAGTATTTT	CASSPLDRGITDTQYF
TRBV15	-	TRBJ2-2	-	TGTGCCACCAGGAGGCAGGGCGGCACCGGGGAGCTGTTTTTT	CATRRQGGTGELFF
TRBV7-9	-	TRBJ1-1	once	TGTGCCAGCAGCCTTGGGCGCTCGGGTGGCACTGAAGCTTTCTTT	CASSLGRSGGTEAFF
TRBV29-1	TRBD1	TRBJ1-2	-	TGCAGCGTCGGTCGGTCAGGGGGCGCCGATGGCTACACCTTC	CSVGRSGGADGYTF
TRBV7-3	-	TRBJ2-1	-	TGTGCCAGCAGCCGAGGTAACACAAACAATGAGCAGTTCTTC	CASSRGNTNNEQFF
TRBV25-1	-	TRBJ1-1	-	TGTGCCAGCAGGGGGGCGGGGGTCCCGGCTTTCTTT	CASRGAGVPAFF
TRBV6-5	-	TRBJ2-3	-	TGTGCCAGCAGGGGGTTGGGAGATACGCAGTATTTT	CASRGLGDTQYF
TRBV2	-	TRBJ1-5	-	TGTGCCAGCAGTGGTCAGGAGAATCAGCCCCAGCATTTT	CASSGQENQPQHF
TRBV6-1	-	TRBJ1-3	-	TGTGCCAGCAGTGGGTCCCTGTATGGGGGCTCTGGAAACACCATATATTTT	CASSGSLYGGSGNTIYF
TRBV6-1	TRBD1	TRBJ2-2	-	TGTGCCAGCAGTGGGGTCCAGGGGGCGCCCACCGGGGAGCTGTTTTTT	CASSGVQGAPTGELFF
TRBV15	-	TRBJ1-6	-	TGTGCCACCAGCAGAGATCCGTCCGGGCAAAATTCACCCCTCCACTTT	CATSRDPSGQNSPLHF
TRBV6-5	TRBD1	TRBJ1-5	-	TGTGCCAGCAGTTCCCTATTGGGACAGGGGGATCAGCCCCAGCATTTT	CASSSLLGQGDQPQHF
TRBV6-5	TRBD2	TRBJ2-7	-	TGTGCCAGCAGGCTGGGACTAGCGGGGGTGTACGAGCAGTACTTC	CASRLGLAGVYEQYF
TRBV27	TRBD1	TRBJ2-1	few	TGTGCCAGCAGTTGGGGACAGTACAATGAGCAGTTCTTC	CASSWGQYNEQFF
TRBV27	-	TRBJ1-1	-	TGTGCCAGCAGTTTGCAAGGCACCCTGAACACTGAAGCTTTCTTT	CASSLQGTLNTEAFF
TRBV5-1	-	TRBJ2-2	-	TGCGCCAGCAGCTCCTCTCCTGACGGGGGGAACACCGGGGAGCTGTTTTTT	CASSSSPDGGNTGELFF
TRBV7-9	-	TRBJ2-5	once	TGTGCCAGCAGCCCATTGGGGGGTGGCCAAGAGACCCAGTACTTC	CASSPLGGGQETQYF
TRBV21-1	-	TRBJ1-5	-	TGTGCCAGCAGCAAATGGTGGGTTGCCTCTCTCCGGACCCATAGCAATCAGCCCCAGCATTTT	CASSKWWVASLRTHSNQPQHF
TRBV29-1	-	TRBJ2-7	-	TGCAGCGCCATGACAGGTATTCTCTCCGAGCAGTACTTC	CSAMTGILSEQYF
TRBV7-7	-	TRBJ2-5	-	TGTGCTAGCAGCTTAGCCCCCAGTCCGGAAGAGACCCAGTACTTC	CASSLAPSPEETQYF
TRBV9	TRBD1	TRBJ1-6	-	TGTGCCAGCAGCGACCGGGACAGGGAGGGTTCACCCCTCCACTTT	CASSDRDREGSPLHF
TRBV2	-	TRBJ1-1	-	TGTGCCAGCAGTCCCCAGGGTAGGGCTGAAGCTTTCTTT	CASSPQGRAEAFF
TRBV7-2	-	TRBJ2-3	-	TGTGCCAGCAGCTCTCTATCCATGGGGCAGGAGATCACAGATACGCAGTATTTT	CASSSLSMGQEITDTQYF